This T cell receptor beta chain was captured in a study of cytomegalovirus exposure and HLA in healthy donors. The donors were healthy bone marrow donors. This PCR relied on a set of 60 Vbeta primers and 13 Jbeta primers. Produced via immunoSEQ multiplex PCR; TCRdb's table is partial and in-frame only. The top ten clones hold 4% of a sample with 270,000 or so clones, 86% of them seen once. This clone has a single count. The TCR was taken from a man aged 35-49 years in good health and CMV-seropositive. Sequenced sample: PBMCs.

CDR3 sequence reads: CASSFPYREGTYEQYF. The CDR3 nucleotides read TGCGCCAGCAGCTTCCCCTACAGGGAAGGAACCTACGAGCAGTACTTC. The rearrangement joins TRBV5-1 to TRBJ2-7; tentatively, D is TRBD1 (6 bases). V lost 2 bases and J lost 2, with 17 bases in between. This CDR3 contains 16 residues. Per the germline V gene, CDR1 is SGHRS and CDR2 is YFSETQ.